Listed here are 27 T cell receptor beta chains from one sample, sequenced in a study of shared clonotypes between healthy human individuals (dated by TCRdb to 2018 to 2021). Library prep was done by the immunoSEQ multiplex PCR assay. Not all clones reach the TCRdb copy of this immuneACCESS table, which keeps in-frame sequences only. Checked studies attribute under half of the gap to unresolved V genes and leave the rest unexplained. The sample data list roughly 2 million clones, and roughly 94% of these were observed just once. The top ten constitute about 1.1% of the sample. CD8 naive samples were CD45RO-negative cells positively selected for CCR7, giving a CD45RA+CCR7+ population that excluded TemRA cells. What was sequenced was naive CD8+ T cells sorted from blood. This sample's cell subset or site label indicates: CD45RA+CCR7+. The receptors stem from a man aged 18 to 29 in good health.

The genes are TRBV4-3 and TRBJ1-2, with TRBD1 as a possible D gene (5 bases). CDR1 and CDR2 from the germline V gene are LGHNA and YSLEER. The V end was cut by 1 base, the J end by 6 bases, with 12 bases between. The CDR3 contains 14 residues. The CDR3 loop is CASSQGTRVDGYTF. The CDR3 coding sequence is TGCGCCAGCAGCCAAGGGACAAGGGTCGATGGCTACACCTTC.

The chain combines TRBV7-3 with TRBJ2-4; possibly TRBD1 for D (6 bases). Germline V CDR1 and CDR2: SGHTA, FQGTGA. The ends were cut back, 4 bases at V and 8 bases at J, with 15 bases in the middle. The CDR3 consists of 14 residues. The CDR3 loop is CASSSGQPGDIQYF. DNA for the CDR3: TGTGCCAGCAGCTCCGGACAGCCAGGGGACATTCAGTACTTC.

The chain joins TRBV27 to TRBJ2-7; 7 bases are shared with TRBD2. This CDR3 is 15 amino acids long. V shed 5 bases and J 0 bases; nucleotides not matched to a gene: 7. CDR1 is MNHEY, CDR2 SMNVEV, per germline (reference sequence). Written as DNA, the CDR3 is TGTGCCAGCAGTCCCGGGACTACCAGCTCCTACGAGCAGTACTTC. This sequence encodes CASSPGTTSSYEQYF.

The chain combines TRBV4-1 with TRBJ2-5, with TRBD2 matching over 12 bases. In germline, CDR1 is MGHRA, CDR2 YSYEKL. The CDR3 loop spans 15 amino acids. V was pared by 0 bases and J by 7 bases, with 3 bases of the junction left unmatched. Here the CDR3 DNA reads TGCGCCAGCAGCCAAGAGACTAGCGGGAGTTGGACCCAGTACTTC. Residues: CASSQETSGSWTQYF.

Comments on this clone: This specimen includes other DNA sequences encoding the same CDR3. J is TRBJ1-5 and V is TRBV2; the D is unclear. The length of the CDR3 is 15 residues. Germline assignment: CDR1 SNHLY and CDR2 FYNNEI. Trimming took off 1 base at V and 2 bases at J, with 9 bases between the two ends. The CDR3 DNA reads TGTGCCAGCAGTGAAGGCAGAATCGGCAATCAGCCCCAGCATTTT. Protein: CASSEGRIGNQPQHF.

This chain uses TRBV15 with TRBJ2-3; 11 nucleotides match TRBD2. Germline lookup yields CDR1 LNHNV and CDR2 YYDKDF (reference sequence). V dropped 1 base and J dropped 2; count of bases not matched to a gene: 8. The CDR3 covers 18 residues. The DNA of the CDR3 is TGTGCCACCAGCAGAGTACTAGCGGGGGCCTACCCCACAGATACGCAGTATTTT. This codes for CATSRVLAGAYPTDTQYF. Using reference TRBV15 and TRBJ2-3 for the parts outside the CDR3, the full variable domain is DAMVIQNPRYQVTQFGKPVTLSCSQTLNHNVMYWYQQKSSQAPKLLFHYYDKDFNNEADTPDNFQSRRPNTSFCFLDIRSPGLGDTAMYLCATSRVLAGAYPTDTQYFGPGTRLTVL.

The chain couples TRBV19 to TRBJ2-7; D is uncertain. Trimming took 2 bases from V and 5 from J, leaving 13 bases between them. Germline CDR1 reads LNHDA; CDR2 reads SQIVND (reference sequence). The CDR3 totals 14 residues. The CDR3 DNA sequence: TGTGCCAGTAGTATAACGGTCGGTAGGGACGAGCAGTACTTC. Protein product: CASSITVGRDEQYF.

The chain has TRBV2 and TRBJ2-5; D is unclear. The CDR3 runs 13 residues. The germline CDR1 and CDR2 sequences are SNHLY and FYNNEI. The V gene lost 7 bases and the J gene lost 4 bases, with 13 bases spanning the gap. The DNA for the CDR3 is TGTGCCAGCACAGAAGGGTTAGGAGAGACCCAGTACTTC. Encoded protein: CASTEGLGETQYF.

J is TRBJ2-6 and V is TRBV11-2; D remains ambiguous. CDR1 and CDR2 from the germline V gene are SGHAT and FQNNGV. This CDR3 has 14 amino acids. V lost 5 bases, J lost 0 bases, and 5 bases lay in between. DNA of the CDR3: TGTGCCAGCAGCCCAAACTCTGGGGCCAACGTCCTGACTTTC. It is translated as CASSPNSGANVLTF.

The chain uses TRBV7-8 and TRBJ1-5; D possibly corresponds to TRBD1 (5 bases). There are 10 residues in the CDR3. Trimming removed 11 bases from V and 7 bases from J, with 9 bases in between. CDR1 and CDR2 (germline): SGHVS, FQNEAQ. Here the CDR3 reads CAVGDQPQHF. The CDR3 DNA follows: TGTGCCGTGGGGGACCAGCCCCAGCATTTT.

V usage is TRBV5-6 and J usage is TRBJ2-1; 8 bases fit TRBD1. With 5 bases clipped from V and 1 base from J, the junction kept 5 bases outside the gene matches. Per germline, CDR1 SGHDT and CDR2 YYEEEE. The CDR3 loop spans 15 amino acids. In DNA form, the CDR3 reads TGTGCCAGCAGATATGGACAGGGATCCTACAATGAGCAGTTCTTC. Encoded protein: CASRYGQGSYNEQFF. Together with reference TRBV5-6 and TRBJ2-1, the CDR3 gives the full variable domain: DAGVTQSPTHLIKTRGQQVTLRCSPKSGHDTVSWYQQALGQGPQFIFQYYEEEERQRGNFPDRFSGHQFPNYSSELNVNALLLGDSALYLCASRYGQGSYNEQFFGPGTRLTVL.

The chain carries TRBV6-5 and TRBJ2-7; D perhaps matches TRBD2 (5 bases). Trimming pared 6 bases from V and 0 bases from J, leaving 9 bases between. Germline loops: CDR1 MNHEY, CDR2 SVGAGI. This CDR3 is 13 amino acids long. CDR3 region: CASRPGDSYEQYF. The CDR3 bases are TGTGCCAGCAGGCCCGGGGACTCCTACGAGCAGTACTTC.

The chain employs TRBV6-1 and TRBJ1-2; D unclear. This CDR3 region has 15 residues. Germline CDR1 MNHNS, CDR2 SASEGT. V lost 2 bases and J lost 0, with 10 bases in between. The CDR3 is CASSELTLANYGYTF. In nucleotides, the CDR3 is TGTGCCAGCAGTGAACTGACCCTAGCTAACTATGGCTACACCTTC.

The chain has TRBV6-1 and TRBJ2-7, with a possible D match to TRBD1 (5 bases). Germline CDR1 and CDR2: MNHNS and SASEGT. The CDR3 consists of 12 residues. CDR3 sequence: CAIGVLGYEQYF. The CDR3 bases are TGTGCAATAGGGGTTTTGGGCTACGAGCAGTACTTC.

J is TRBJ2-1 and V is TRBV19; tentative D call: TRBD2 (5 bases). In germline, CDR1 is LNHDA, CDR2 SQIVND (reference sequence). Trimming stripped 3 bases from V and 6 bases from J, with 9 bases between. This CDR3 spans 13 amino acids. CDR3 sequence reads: CASSMRGFNEQFF. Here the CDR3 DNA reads TGTGCCAGTAGTATGAGAGGGTTCAATGAGCAGTTCTTC.

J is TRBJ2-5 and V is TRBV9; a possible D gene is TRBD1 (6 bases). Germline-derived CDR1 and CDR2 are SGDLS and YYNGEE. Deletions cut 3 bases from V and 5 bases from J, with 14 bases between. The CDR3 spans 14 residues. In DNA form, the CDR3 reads TGTGCCAGCAGCGGACAGGTCTATGAGGAGACCCAGTACTTC. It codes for CASSGQVYEETQYF.

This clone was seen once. The chain's CDR3 is CAYQSGGEQYF. Here the CDR3 DNA reads TGTGCCTACCAGTCGGGGGGCGAGCAGTACTTC. This chain uses TRBV2 with TRBJ2-7; TRBD2 agrees at 7 bases. The CDR3 extends over 11 amino acids. Germline trimming cut 11 bases from V and 6 bases from J; bases unmatched to any gene: 7. CDR1 is SNHLY and CDR2 is FYNNEI in the germline V gene. Full variable domain (rest looked up from reference TRBV2 and TRBJ2-7): EPEVTQTPSHQVTQMGQEVILRCVPISNHLYFYWYRQILGQKVEFLVSFYNNEISEKSEIFDDQFSVERPDGSNFTLKIRSTKLEDSAMYFCAYQSGGEQYFGPGTRLTVT.

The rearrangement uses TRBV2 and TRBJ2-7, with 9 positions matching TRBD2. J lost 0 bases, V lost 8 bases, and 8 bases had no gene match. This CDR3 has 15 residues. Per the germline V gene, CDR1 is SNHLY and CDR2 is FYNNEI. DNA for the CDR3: TGTGCCAGCGGACTAGCGACCTTAAGCTCCTACGAGCAGTACTTC. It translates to CASGLATLSSYEQYF. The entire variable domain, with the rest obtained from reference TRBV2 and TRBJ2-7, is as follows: EPEVTQTPSHQVTQMGQEVILRCVPISNHLYFYWYRQILGQKVEFLVSFYNNEISEKSEIFDDQFSVERPDGSNFTLKIRSTKLEDSAMYFCASGLATLSSYEQYFGPGTRLTVT.

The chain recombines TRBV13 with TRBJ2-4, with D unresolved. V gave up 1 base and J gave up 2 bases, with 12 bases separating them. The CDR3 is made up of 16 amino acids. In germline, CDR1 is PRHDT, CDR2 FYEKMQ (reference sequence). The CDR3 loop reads CASSLDLRESKNIQYF. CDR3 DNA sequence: TGTGCCAGCAGCTTAGACTTAAGAGAATCCAAAAACATTCAGTACTTC.

The CDR3 protein is CASSLARGSNYGYTF. In nucleotides, the CDR3 is TGTGCCAGCAGCTTAGCAAGGGGATCTAACTATGGCTACACCTTC. V is TRBV7-9 and J is TRBJ1-2; tentative D call: TRBD1 (5 bases). This CDR3 contains 15 residues. V was trimmed by 0 bases and J by 0 bases, leaving 8 bases between them. Germline CDR1 is SEHNR and CDR2 is FQNEAQ (reference sequence).

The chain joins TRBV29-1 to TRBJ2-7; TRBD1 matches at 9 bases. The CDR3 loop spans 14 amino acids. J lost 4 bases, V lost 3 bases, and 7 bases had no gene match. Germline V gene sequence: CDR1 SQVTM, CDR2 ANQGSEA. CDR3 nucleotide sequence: TGCAGCGTTGACACCGGGACAGGGACGTACGAGCAGTACTTC. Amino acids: CSVDTGTGTYEQYF.

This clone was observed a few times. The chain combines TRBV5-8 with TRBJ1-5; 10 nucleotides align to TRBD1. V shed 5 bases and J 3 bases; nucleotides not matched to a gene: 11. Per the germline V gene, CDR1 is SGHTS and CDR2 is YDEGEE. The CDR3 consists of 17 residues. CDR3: CASSLTGGAFLNQPQHF. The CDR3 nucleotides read TGTGCCAGCAGTCTGACAGGGGGCGCGTTCCTCAATCAGCCCCAGCATTTT.

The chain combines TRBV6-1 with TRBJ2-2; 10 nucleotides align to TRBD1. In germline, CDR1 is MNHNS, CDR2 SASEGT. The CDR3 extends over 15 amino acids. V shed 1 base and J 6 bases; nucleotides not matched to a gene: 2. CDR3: CASSEGQGAPGELFF. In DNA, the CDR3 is TGTGCCAGCAGTGAAGGACAGGGGGCCCCCGGGGAGCTGTTTTTT.

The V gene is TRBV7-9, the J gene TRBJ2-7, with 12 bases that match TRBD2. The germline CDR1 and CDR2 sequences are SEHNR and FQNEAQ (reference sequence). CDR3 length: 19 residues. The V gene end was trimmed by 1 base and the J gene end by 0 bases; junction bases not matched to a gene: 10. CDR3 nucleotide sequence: TGTGCCAGCAGCTTAGTAGGACTAGCGGGATCTACTTACTCCTACGAGCAGTACTTC. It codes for CASSLVGLAGSTYSYEQYF.

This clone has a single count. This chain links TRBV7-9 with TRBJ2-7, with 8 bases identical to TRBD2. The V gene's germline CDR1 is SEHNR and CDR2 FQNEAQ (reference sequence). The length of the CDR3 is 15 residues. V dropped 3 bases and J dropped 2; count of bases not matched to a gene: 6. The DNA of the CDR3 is TGTGCCAGCAGCTTGGCGGGCGGGGGGACCTACGAGCAGTACTTC. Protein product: CASSLAGGGTYEQYF.

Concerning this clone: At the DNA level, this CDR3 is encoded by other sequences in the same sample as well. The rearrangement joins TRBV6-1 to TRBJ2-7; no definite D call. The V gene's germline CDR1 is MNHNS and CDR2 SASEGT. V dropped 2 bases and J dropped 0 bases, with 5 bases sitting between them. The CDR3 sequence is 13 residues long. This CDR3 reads CASSEWVSYEQYF. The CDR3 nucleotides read TGTGCCAGCAGTGAATGGGTCTCCTACGAGCAGTACTTC.

CDR3: CASRPRPLDEQFF. The DNA of the CDR3 is TGTGCCAGCAGGCCCCGTCCTCTGGATGAGCAGTTCTTC. This chain joins TRBV5-4 and TRBJ2-1; no clear D gene. V was cut by 5 bases and J by 8 bases, with 14 bases left in between. This CDR3 contains 13 residues. CDR1 and CDR2 from the germline V gene are SGHNT and YYREEE (reference sequence).